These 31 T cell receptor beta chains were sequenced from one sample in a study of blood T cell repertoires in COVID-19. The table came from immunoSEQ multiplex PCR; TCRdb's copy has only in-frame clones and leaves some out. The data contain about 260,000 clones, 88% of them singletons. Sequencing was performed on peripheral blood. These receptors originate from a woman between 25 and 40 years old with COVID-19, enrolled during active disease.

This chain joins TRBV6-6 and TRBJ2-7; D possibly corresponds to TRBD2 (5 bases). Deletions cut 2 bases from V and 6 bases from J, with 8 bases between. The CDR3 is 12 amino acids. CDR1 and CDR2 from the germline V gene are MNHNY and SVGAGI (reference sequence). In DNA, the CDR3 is TGTGCCAGCAGTTACCGGGGTTCCGAGCAGTACTTC. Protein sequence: CASSYRGSEQYF.

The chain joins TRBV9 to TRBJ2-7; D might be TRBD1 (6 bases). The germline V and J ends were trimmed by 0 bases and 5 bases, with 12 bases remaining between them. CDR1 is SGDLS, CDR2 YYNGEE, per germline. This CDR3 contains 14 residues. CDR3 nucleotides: TGTGCCAGCAGCGTAGTAGGGGGATTTAACGAGCAGTACTTC. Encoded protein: CASSVVGGFNEQYF.

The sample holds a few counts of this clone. In DNA, the CDR3 is TGTGCCAGCAGTCTGCTAACCCGTCGGGCTTTCTTT. It translates to CASSLLTRRAFF. The genes are TRBV28 and TRBJ1-1; no reliable D call. The V gene lost 5 bases and the J gene lost 11 bases, with 15 bases spanning the gap. This CDR3 region has 12 residues. CDR1 and CDR2 (germline): MDHEN, SYDVKM.

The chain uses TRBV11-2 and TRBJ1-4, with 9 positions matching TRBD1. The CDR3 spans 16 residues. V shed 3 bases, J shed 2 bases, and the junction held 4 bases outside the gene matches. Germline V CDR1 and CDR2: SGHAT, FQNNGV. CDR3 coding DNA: TGTGCCAGCAGCTTTTCGGGACAGGGCACTAATGAAAAACTGTTTTTT. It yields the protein CASSFSGQGTNEKLFF.

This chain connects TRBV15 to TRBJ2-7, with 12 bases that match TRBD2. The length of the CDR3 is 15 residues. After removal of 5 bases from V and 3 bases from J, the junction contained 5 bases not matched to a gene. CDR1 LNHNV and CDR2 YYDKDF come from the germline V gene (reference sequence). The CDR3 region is CATSGGLAGNYEQYF. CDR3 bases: TGTGCCACCAGCGGCGGACTAGCGGGAAACTACGAGCAGTACTTC.

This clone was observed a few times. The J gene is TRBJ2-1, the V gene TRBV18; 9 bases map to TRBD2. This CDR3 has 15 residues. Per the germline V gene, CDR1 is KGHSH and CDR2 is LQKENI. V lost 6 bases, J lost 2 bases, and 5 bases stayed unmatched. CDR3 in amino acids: CASSRSSGTYNEQFF. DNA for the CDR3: TGTGCCAGCTCCCGATCTAGCGGGACCTACAATGAGCAGTTCTTC.

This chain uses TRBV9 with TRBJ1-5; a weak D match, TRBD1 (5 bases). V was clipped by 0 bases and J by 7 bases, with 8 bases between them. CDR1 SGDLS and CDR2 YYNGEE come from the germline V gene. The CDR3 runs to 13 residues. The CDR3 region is CASSVVEGQPQHF. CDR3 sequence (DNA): TGTGCCAGCAGCGTAGTGGAGGGGCAGCCCCAGCATTTT. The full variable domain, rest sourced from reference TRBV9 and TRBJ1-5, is DSGVTQTPKHLITATGQRVTLRCSPRSGDLSVYWYQQSLDQGLQFLIQYYNGEERAKGNILERFSAQQFPDLHSELNLSSLELGDSALYFCASSVVEGQPQHFGDGTRLSIL.

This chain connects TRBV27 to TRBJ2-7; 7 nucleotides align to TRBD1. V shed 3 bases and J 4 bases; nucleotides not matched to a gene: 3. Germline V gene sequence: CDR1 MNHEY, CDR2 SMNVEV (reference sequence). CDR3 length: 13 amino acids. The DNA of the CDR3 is TGTGCCAGCAGTTTGAGGACAGGTTACGAGCAGTACTTC. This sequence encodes CASSLRTGYEQYF.

CDR3 nucleotide sequence: TGTGCCAGCAGCATGGGGACAGGGGCCAATCAGCCCCAGCATTTT. This sequence encodes CASSMGTGANQPQHF. The rearrangement links TRBV5-6 to TRBJ1-5; 10 bases fit TRBD1. CDR1 is SGHDT and CDR2 is YYEEEE in the germline V gene. The CDR3 length is 15 residues. Losses at the gene ends were 4 bases for V and 3 bases for J; bases not matched to a gene: 4.

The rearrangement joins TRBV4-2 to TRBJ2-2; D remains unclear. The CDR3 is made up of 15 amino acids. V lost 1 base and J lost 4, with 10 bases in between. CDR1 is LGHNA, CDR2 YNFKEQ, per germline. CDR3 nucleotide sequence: TGTGCCAGCAGCCAAGCCCGAGGATCCACCGGGGAGCTGTTTTTT. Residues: CASSQARGSTGELFF.

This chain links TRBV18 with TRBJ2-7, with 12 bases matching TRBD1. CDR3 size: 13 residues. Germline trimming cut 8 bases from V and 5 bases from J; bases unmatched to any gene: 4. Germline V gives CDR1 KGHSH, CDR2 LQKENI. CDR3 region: CASRGQGADEQYF. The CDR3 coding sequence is TGTGCCAGCAGGGGACAGGGGGCTGACGAGCAGTACTTC.

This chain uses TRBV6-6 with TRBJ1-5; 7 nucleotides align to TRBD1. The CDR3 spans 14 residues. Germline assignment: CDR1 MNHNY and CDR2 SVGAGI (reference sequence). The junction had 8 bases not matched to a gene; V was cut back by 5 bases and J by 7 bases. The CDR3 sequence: CASSHRQGRQPQHF. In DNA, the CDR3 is TGTGCCAGCAGTCACCGACAGGGTAGGCAGCCCCAGCATTTT.

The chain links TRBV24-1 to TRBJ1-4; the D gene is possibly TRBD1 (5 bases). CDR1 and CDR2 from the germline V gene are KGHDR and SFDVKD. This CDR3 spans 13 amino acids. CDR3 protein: CVLPGFRYEKLFF. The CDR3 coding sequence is TGTGTCCTACCAGGGTTCCGCTATGAAAAACTGTTTTTT.

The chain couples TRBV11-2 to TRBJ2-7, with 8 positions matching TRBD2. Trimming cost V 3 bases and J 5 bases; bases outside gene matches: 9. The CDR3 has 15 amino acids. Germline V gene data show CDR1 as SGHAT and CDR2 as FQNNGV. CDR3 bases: TGTGCCAGCAGCTTGCCTCCCGGGAGGGCCCACGAGCAGTACTTC. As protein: CASSLPPGRAHEQYF.

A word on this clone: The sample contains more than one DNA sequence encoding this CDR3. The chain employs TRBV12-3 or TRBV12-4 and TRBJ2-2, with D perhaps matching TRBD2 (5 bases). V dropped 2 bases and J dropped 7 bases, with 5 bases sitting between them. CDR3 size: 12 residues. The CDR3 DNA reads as TGTGCCAGCAGTTTACGGGGCGGGGAGCTGTTTTTT. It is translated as CASSLRGGELFF.

The CDR3 loop is CASTSGGLVTGELFF. The DNA for the CDR3 is TGTGCCAGCACCTCAGGGGGGCTAGTCACCGGGGAGCTGTTTTTT. This chain links TRBV9 with TRBJ2-2; possible D gene TRBD1, 7 bases. Germline V gene sequence: CDR1 SGDLS, CDR2 YYNGEE. Trimming shortened V by 6 bases and J by 4 bases, and 16 bases separated the two germline ends. The CDR3 is 15 residues long. The variable domain in full, with the rest retrieved from reference TRBV9 and TRBJ2-2, is DSGVTQTPKHLITATGQRVTLRCSPRSGDLSVYWYQQSLDQGLQFLIQYYNGEERAKGNILERFSAQQFPDLHSELNLSSLELGDSALYFCASTSGGLVTGELFFGEGSRLTVL.

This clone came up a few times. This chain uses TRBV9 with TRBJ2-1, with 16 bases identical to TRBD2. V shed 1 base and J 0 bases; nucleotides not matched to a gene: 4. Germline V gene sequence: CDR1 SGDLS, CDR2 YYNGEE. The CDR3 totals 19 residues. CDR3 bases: TGTGCCAGCAGCGTAAGGGGACTAGCGGGAGGGGGCTCCTACAATGAGCAGTTCTTC. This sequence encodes CASSVRGLAGGGSYNEQFF.

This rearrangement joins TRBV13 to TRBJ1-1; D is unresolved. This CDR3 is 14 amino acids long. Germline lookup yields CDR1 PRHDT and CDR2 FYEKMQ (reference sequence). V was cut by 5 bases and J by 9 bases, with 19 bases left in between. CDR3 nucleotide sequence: TGTGCCAGCAGCACCTCCTCCGAAGCGTTGAAAGCTTTCTTT. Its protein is CASSTSSEALKAFF.

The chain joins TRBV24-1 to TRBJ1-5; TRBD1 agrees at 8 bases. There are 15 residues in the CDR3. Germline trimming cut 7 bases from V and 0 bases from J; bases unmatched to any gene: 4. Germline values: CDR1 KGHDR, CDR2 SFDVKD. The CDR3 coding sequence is TGTGCCACCAGAGCCGGACAGGGTAGCAATCAGCCCCAGCATTTT. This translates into CATRAGQGSNQPQHF.

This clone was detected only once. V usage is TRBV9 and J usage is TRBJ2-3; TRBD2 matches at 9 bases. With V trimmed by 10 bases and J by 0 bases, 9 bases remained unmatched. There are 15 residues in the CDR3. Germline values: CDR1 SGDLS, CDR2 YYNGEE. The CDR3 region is CAGSSGATSTDTQYF. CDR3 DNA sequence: TGTGCCGGATCTAGCGGGGCTACTAGCACAGATACGCAGTATTTT.

The CDR3 sequence: CASSDRGPETQYF. The CDR3 DNA reads as TGTGCCAGCAGTGACAGGGGGCCAGAGACCCAGTACTTC. The chain joins TRBV2 to TRBJ2-5, with 8 bases matching TRBD1. The V segment lost 3 bases and the J segment 4 bases; nucleotides outside the gene matches: 1. In germline, CDR1 is SNHLY, CDR2 FYNNEI. The CDR3 is 13 residues long.

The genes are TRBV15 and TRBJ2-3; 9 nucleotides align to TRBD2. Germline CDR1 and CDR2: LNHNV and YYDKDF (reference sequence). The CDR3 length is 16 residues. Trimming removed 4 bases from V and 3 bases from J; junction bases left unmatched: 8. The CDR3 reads CATSMLAGVSTDTQYF. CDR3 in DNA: TGTGCCACCAGCATGTTAGCGGGAGTTAGTACAGATACGCAGTATTTT.

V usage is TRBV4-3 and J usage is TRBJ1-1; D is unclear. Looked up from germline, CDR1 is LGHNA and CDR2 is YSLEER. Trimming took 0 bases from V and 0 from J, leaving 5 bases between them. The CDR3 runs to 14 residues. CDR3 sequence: CASSQDRVNTEAFF. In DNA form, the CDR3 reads TGCGCCAGCAGCCAAGATCGGGTGAACACTGAAGCTTTCTTT.

Written as DNA, the CDR3 is TGTGCCAGCAGTCACATACAGGTTAATCAGCCCCAGCATTTT. Amino acids: CASSHIQVNQPQHF. The genes are TRBV2 and TRBJ1-5, with D possibly matching TRBD1 (5 bases). The V end was cut by 5 bases, the J end by 4 bases, with 12 bases between. Germline V gene sequence: CDR1 SNHLY, CDR2 FYNNEI. The CDR3 loop spans 14 amino acids.

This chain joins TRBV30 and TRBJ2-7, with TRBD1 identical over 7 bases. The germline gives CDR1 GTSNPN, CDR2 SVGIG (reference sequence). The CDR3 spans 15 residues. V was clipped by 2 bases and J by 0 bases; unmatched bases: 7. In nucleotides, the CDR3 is TGTGCCTGGAGTCCCGGGACAGACTACTCCTACGAGCAGTACTTC. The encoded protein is CAWSPGTDYSYEQYF. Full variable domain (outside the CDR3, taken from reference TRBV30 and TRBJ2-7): SQTIHQWPATLVQPVGSPLSLECTVEGTSNPNLYWYRQAAGRGLQLLFYSVGIGQISSEVPQNLSASRPQDRQFILSSKKLLLSDSGFYLCAWSPGTDYSYEQYFGPGTRLTVT.

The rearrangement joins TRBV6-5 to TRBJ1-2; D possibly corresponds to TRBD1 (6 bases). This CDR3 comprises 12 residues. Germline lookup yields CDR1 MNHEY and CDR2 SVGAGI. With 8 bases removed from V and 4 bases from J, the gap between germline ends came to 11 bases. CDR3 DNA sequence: TGTGCCAGCGGGGGGGCTTCCTATGGCTACACCTTC. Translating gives CASGGASYGYTF.

CDR3 sequence: CASSLPGLAFSYEQYF. The CDR3 coding sequence is TGTGCCAGCAGTCTACCGGGACTAGCGTTCTCCTACGAGCAGTACTTC. This rearrangement joins TRBV6-2 or TRBV6-3 to TRBJ2-7; 10 bases are a match to TRBD2. The trim removed 5 bases at V and 0 bases at J, leaving 7 bases unmatched. The CDR3 has 16 amino acids. Germline V lookup: CDR1 MNHEY, CDR2 SVGEGT.

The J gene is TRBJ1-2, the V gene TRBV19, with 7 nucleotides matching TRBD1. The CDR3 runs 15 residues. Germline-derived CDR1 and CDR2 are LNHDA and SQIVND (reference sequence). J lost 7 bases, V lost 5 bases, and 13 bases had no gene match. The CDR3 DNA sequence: TGTGCCAGTAGTCTGTCGGACAGGTCCCCCTTTGGCTACACCTTC. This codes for CASSLSDRSPFGYTF.

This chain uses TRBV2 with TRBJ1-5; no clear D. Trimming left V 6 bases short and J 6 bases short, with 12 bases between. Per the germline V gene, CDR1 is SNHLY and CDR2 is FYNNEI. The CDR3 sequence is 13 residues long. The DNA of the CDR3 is TGTGCCAGCAGGGTTTACCCGGGTCAGCCCCAGCATTTT. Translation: CASRVYPGQPQHF.

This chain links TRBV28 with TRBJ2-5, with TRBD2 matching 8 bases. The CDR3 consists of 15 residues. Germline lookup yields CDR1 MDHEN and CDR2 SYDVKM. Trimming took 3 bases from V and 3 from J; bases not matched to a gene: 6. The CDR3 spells CASSFLLAEEETQYF. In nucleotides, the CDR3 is TGTGCCAGCAGTTTCCTACTAGCGGAGGAAGAGACCCAGTACTTC.

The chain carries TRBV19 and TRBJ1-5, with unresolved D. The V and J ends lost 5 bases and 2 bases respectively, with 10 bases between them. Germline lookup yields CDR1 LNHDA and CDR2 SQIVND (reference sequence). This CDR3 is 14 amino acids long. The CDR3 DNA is TGTGCCAGTAGTCCCCAGAGGGGCAATCAGCCCCAGCATTTT. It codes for CASSPQRGNQPQHF.